This T cell receptor beta chain was captured by sequencing in a study of regulatory T cells in long-lasting Graves disease. Points from the study as a whole: TCR diversity was lower in persistent Graves' patients (versus newly diagnosed ones). Whereas 966 public clonotypes were shared by new patients, persistent patients shared more, at 2,500 to 3,500.

Deletions cut 0 bases from V and 6 bases from J, with 2 bases between. The CDR3 length is 11 residues. Relying on iRepertoire HTBI primers and Arm-PCR of CDR3 regions, the team built TCR beta libraries. One entry per CDR3 protein results from TCRdb running MiXCR on the multiplex PCR reads. The sample has about 540,000 distinct CDR3 sequences; about 13% are singletons. This clonotype was observed a few times. As yet, its antigen is unknown. Specified time point: newly diagnosed GD, antithyroid drugs for less than 3 months. The TCR library used RNA extracted from PBMCs. The sample was also reused in another study, on T cells in Graves' hyperthyroidism and ophthalmopathy. As that study records: The study based diagnoses on clinical symptoms, serum thyroxine and TRAb, thyroid ultrasound and orbital computed tomography.

V usage is TRBV12-3 or TRBV12-4 and J usage is TRBJ1-1, with D hard to call. The sequenced sample was peripheral blood mononuclear cells (PBMCs), obtained at new diagnosis, from a patient treated with antithyroid drugs. The receptor was isolated from a man younger than 40 with Graves disease. CDR3 DNA sequence: TGTGCCAGCAGTTTAGCGGCTGAAGCTTTCTTT. Protein: CASSLAAEAFF.